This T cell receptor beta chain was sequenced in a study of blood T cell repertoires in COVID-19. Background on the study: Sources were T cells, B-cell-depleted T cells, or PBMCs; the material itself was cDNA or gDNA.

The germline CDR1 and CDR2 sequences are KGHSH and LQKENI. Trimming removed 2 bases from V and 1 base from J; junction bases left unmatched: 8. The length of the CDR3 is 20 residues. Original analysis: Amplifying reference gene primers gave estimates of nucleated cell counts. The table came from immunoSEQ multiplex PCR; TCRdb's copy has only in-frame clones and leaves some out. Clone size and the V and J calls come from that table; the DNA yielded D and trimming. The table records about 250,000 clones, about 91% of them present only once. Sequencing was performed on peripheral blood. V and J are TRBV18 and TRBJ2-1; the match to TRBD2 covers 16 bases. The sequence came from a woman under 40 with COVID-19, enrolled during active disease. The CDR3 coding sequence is TGTGCCAGCTCACCAAGGGGACTAGCGGGAGGGCGGGGTTCCTACAATGAGCAGTTCTTC. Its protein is CASSPRGLAGGRGSYNEQFF.